The rows below give T cell receptor beta chains drawn from one sample of a study of CD8 T cells in Susac syndrome. Each CDR3 protein gets one entry after TCRdb re-called the immunoSEQ multiplex PCR reads with MiXCR. The data show 300,000 to 350,000 distinct CDR3 sequences, with around 92% seen just once and 0.06% to 0.075% held by the top ten. The sequencing input was CD4+ T cells from PBMCs. Receptor source: a human donor with multiple sclerosis. Each CDR3 is given with its conserved first and last residue. D genes are given only for firm matches. Rows give clone size only sometimes, using once, few, many, or a class for an expanded clone.

cdr3_nt: TGTGCCAGCATGGAAATCGCCGGGTACAATGAGCAGTTCTTC; cdr3_aa: CASMEIAGYNEQFF; d_call: NA; v_call: TRBV2; clone_size: NA; j_call: TRBJ2-1
cdr3_nt: TGTGCCAGCAGCCAAGAACCAGAAGAGACCCAGTACTTC; cdr3_aa: CASSQEPEETQYF; d_call: NA; v_call: TRBV5-6; clone_size: NA; j_call: TRBJ2-5
cdr3_nt: TGTGCCAGCAGTTATTCTTCGGGACTTCCGCTTTTC; cdr3_aa: CASSYSSGLPLF; d_call: NA; v_call: TRBV6-5; clone_size: NA; j_call: TRBJ2-7
cdr3_nt: TGCAGTGCTACCTCTTGGCGGGGCAGCTCCTACAATGAGCAGTTCTTC; cdr3_aa: CSATSWRGSSYNEQFF; d_call: NA; v_call: TRBV20-1; clone_size: once; j_call: TRBJ2-1
cdr3_nt: TGTGCCAGTAGTATCCAAGCGGGAGGGCAAGAGACCCAGTACTTC; cdr3_aa: CASSIQAGGQETQYF; d_call: TRBD2; v_call: TRBV19; clone_size: NA; j_call: TRBJ2-5
cdr3_nt: TGTGCCAGCAGCTCGCCAGGGGGCGTCTATGGCTACACCTTC; cdr3_aa: CASSSPGGVYGYTF; d_call: TRBD1; v_call: TRBV7-2; clone_size: NA; j_call: TRBJ1-2
cdr3_nt: TGTGCCAGCAGTACCTACCATGAGCAGTTCTTC; cdr3_aa: CASSTYHEQFF; d_call: NA; v_call: TRBV12-3/TRBV12-4; clone_size: NA; j_call: TRBJ2-1
cdr3_nt: TGTGCCAGCACCCAAGATAGGGCACAGGGTGGAAACACCATATATTTT; cdr3_aa: CASTQDRAQGGNTIYF; d_call: NA; v_call: TRBV4-2; clone_size: once; j_call: TRBJ1-3
cdr3_nt: TGCGCCAGCAGTCAAAGCCGGAGCAGGGGAGAAAAACTGTTTTTT; cdr3_aa: CASSQSRSRGEKLFF; d_call: NA; v_call: TRBV23-1; clone_size: NA; j_call: TRBJ1-4
cdr3_nt: TGTGCCAGCAGGCTCGGGACTAGCGTTGAGACCCAGTACTTC; cdr3_aa: CASRLGTSVETQYF; d_call: TRBD2; v_call: TRBV2; clone_size: NA; j_call: TRBJ2-5
cdr3_nt: TGTGCCAGCAGCTTTGCGGGACATACGGAGACCCAGTACTTC; cdr3_aa: CASSFAGHTETQYF; d_call: NA; v_call: TRBV5-4; clone_size: NA; j_call: TRBJ2-5
cdr3_nt: TGTGCCAGCAGCTTAGTAAACAACAGGGAAACAACTAATGAAAAACTGTTTTTT; cdr3_aa: CASSLVNNRETTNEKLFF; d_call: NA; v_call: TRBV7-9; clone_size: NA; j_call: TRBJ1-4
cdr3_nt: TGTGCCAGCAGTGAACAGGGGACTACCTATGGCTACACCTTC; cdr3_aa: CASSEQGTTYGYTF; d_call: NA; v_call: TRBV2; clone_size: NA; j_call: TRBJ1-2
cdr3_nt: TGCAGTGCTAGAGATCCGGGACTATCCTACGAGCAGTACTTC; cdr3_aa: CSARDPGLSYEQYF; d_call: TRBD2; v_call: TRBV20-1; clone_size: NA; j_call: TRBJ2-7
cdr3_nt: TGTGCCAGTAGTGGGGCGGGCTTACGCGTACCAAACTATGGCTACACCTTC; cdr3_aa: CASSGAGLRVPNYGYTF; d_call: NA; v_call: TRBV19; clone_size: NA; j_call: TRBJ1-2
cdr3_nt: TGTGCCAGCAGCGGCGGGAGGGCCCACGAGCAGTACTTC; cdr3_aa: CASSGGRAHEQYF; d_call: TRBD2; v_call: TRBV5-6; clone_size: NA; j_call: TRBJ2-7
cdr3_nt: TGTGCCAGCAGCTCGACCGGTGGGGCCAACGTCCTGACTTTC; cdr3_aa: CASSSTGGANVLTF; d_call: NA; v_call: TRBV7-9; clone_size: NA; j_call: TRBJ2-6
cdr3_nt: TGTGCCAGTAGTACAGCCGGGTTCGGGGAGCAGTACTTC; cdr3_aa: CASSTAGFGEQYF; d_call: NA; v_call: TRBV19; clone_size: NA; j_call: TRBJ2-7
cdr3_nt: TGTGCCAGCAGTGAGTACAGCTTTATTAACTATGGCTACACCTTC; cdr3_aa: CASSEYSFINYGYTF; d_call: NA; v_call: TRBV2; clone_size: once; j_call: TRBJ1-2
cdr3_nt: TGTGCCAGCAGCTCCAGCCGGCCGATAGCCAAAAACATTCAGTACTTC; cdr3_aa: CASSSSRPIAKNIQYF; d_call: NA; v_call: TRBV7-2; clone_size: NA; j_call: TRBJ2-4
cdr3_nt: TGTGCCAGTAGTATAACCTCGTTAACTGAAGCTTTCTTT; cdr3_aa: CASSITSLTEAFF; d_call: NA; v_call: TRBV19; clone_size: NA; j_call: TRBJ1-1
cdr3_nt: TGCGCCAGCAGTCAATCGGGGAAGCGGGACATAGCGGGCACAGATACGCAGTATTTT; cdr3_aa: CASSQSGKRDIAGTDTQYF; d_call: NA; v_call: TRBV23-1; clone_size: NA; j_call: TRBJ2-3
cdr3_nt: TGTGCCAGCAGCTTTGTGGCGGGGGGGAAAGAGACCCAGTACTTC; cdr3_aa: CASSFVAGGKETQYF; d_call: TRBD2; v_call: TRBV5-4; clone_size: once; j_call: TRBJ2-5
cdr3_nt: TGTGCCAGCAGCCGCAGGGCCAACTACGAGCAGTACTTC; cdr3_aa: CASSRRANYEQYF; d_call: NA; v_call: TRBV11-2; clone_size: NA; j_call: TRBJ2-7
cdr3_nt: TGCATCGGGAGGGGCCCTTGGAGCGCTGAAGCTTTCTTT; cdr3_aa: CIGRGPWSAEAFF; d_call: NA; v_call: TRBV29-1; clone_size: once; j_call: TRBJ1-1
cdr3_nt: TGCGCCAGCAAGCTCACCGGACTAGCGGGAATCTACGAGCAGTACTTC; cdr3_aa: CASKLTGLAGIYEQYF; d_call: TRBD2; v_call: TRBV10-2; clone_size: NA; j_call: TRBJ2-7
cdr3_nt: TGTGCCAGCAGTTTATGGAGTTACAATGAGCAGTTCTTC; cdr3_aa: CASSLWSYNEQFF; d_call: NA; v_call: TRBV28; clone_size: NA; j_call: TRBJ2-1
cdr3_nt: TGCAGCGTTGGACAGGGGGTCGGGGAGCTGTTTTTT; cdr3_aa: CSVGQGVGELFF; d_call: TRBD1; v_call: TRBV29-1; clone_size: once; j_call: TRBJ2-2
cdr3_nt: TGTGCCAGCAGACGATGGGACTACAACACTGAAGCTTTCTTT; cdr3_aa: CASRRWDYNTEAFF; d_call: NA; v_call: TRBV6-1; clone_size: NA; j_call: TRBJ1-1
cdr3_nt: TGTGCCAGCAGCCTGAGCGGACAGATCTACGAGCAGTACTTC; cdr3_aa: CASSLSGQIYEQYF; d_call: NA; v_call: TRBV7-9; clone_size: NA; j_call: TRBJ2-7
cdr3_nt: TGCAGCGTTGGAACGGGATCCTCTGGAAACACCATATATTTT; cdr3_aa: CSVGTGSSGNTIYF; d_call: NA; v_call: TRBV29-1; clone_size: NA; j_call: TRBJ1-3
cdr3_nt: TGTGCCAGCAGCTTATCATCAGGGTCTGGAAACACCATATATTTT; cdr3_aa: CASSLSSGSGNTIYF; d_call: NA; v_call: TRBV7-2; clone_size: NA; j_call: TRBJ1-3
cdr3_nt: TGTGCCTGGAGCGGGGGGGCCGATACGCAGTATTTT; cdr3_aa: CAWSGGADTQYF; d_call: TRBD2; v_call: TRBV30; clone_size: NA; j_call: TRBJ2-3
cdr3_nt: TGTGCCAGCAGCCCAGACCGGGCCTACACGAACACCGGGGAGCTGTTTTTT; cdr3_aa: CASSPDRAYTNTGELFF; d_call: NA; v_call: TRBV7-8; clone_size: once; j_call: TRBJ2-2
cdr3_nt: TGTGCCTGGAGTCCGGGGGCTAACTATGGCTACACCTTC; cdr3_aa: CAWSPGANYGYTF; d_call: NA; v_call: TRBV30; clone_size: NA; j_call: TRBJ1-2
cdr3_nt: TGTGCCACCAGTGATTTTGTGGGGTCTGGTAATGAGCAGTTCTTC; cdr3_aa: CATSDFVGSGNEQFF; d_call: NA; v_call: TRBV24-1; clone_size: NA; j_call: TRBJ2-1
cdr3_nt: TGCGCCAGCAGCCAAGAGGGGCTAGCGGGAGTAAACACCGGGGAGCTGTTTTTT; cdr3_aa: CASSQEGLAGVNTGELFF; d_call: TRBD2; v_call: TRBV4-1; clone_size: NA; j_call: TRBJ2-2
cdr3_nt: TGCGCCAGCAGTGAAAACGGGGAGCTGTTTTTT; cdr3_aa: CASSENGELFF; d_call: NA; v_call: TRBV10-1; clone_size: NA; j_call: TRBJ2-2
cdr3_nt: TGCAGTGCTGGGGGGGCTCAGCAGTTCTTC; cdr3_aa: CSAGGAQQFF; d_call: NA; v_call: TRBV20-1; clone_size: NA; j_call: TRBJ2-1
cdr3_nt: TGTGCCAGCAGCTTGTGGAGCGGGGGGCCCGATACGCAGTATTTT; cdr3_aa: CASSLWSGGPDTQYF; d_call: TRBD2; v_call: TRBV11-3; clone_size: NA; j_call: TRBJ2-3
cdr3_nt: TGCAGCGTTGTGAGGGGGCTGGAAACTGAAGCTTTCTTT; cdr3_aa: CSVVRGLETEAFF; d_call: TRBD1; v_call: TRBV29-1; clone_size: NA; j_call: TRBJ1-1
cdr3_nt: TGTGCCACGGCGACAGGGGGAACGGCTGAAGCTTTCTTT; cdr3_aa: CATATGGTAEAFF; d_call: TRBD1; v_call: TRBV24-1; clone_size: NA; j_call: TRBJ1-1
cdr3_nt: TGTGCCTGGAGTGTGGGCGGGAGCCTGTTCTACGAGCAGTACTTC; cdr3_aa: CAWSVGGSLFYEQYF; d_call: TRBD2; v_call: TRBV30; clone_size: NA; j_call: TRBJ2-7
cdr3_nt: TGCAGTGCTAGAAACCTACCGGGACAGGGCAATCAGCCCCAGCATTTT; cdr3_aa: CSARNLPGQGNQPQHF; d_call: TRBD1; v_call: TRBV20-1; clone_size: NA; j_call: TRBJ1-5
cdr3_nt: TGCGCCAGCAGCTTAGGAGATCAAACCTACGAGCAGTACTTC; cdr3_aa: CASSLGDQTYEQYF; d_call: NA; v_call: TRBV5-1; clone_size: NA; j_call: TRBJ2-7
cdr3_nt: TGTGCCAGCCGAAGCGGGGGGAGGGTCAATGAGCAGTTCTTC; cdr3_aa: CASRSGGRVNEQFF; d_call: TRBD2; v_call: TRBV6-2/TRBV6-3; clone_size: NA; j_call: TRBJ2-1
cdr3_nt: TGTGCCTGGAGTACTAGCGGGGTACGGTTCTTC; cdr3_aa: CAWSTSGVRFF; d_call: TRBD2; v_call: TRBV30; clone_size: NA; j_call: TRBJ2-1
cdr3_nt: TGTGCCAGCAGAACGGGACAGGGGGCATGGCGGAGCTCCTACAATGAGCAGTTCTTC; cdr3_aa: CASRTGQGAWRSSYNEQFF; d_call: TRBD1; v_call: TRBV6-2/TRBV6-3; clone_size: NA; j_call: TRBJ2-1
cdr3_nt: TGTGCCTGGAGTGTACGAGGGCGGGCCCAGTACTTC; cdr3_aa: CAWSVRGRAQYF; d_call: NA; v_call: TRBV30; clone_size: NA; j_call: TRBJ2-5